One and the same sample provided the 3 T cell receptor beta chains below, sequenced in a study of T cells in Graves' hyperthyroidism and ophthalmopathy. Amplified TCR beta CDR3 regions came from RNA transcripts. HTBI primers were the set used in a first-round RT-PCR of the TCR CDR3. Each CDR3 protein is one row after TCRdb ran MiXCR on the multiplex PCR reads. This table holds hundreds of thousands of distinct CDR3 sequences, less than 20% found once. The sample taken for sequencing was blood. Every receptor here comes from a woman younger than 35 with Graves' hyperthyroidism that later progressed to Graves' ophthalmopathy.

This clonotype was seen more than once but under ten times. A clone one base away is much larger, so this may be a read error. The rearrangement uses TRBV20-1 and TRBJ2-1; D not resolved. In germline, CDR1 is DFQATT, CDR2 SNEGSKA (reference sequence). There are 14 residues in the CDR3. CDR3 residues: CGASTRLGHNEQFF. CDR3 sequence (DNA): TGCGGTGCCTCAACCCGGCTAGGCCACAATGAGCAGTTCTTC.

This clonotype was seen only a few times. V is TRBV29-1 and J is TRBJ2-3, with 7 bases matching TRBD1. CDR3 length: 12 amino acids. V dropped 7 bases and J dropped 2; count of bases not matched to a gene: 3. The germline V gene encodes CDR1 SQVTM and CDR2 ANQGSEA. CDR3 in amino acids: CSGQGYTDTQYF. The CDR3 DNA reads TGCAGCGGACAGGGCTACACAGATACGCAGTATTTT.

This clonotype occurred a few times. This chain links TRBV7-3 with TRBJ2-1; 11 positions match TRBD2. Unmatched junction bases numbered 6, after V lost 4 bases and J lost 4 bases. CDR3 length equals 16 residues. Germline V gives CDR1 SGHTA, CDR2 FQGTGA. The CDR3 coding sequence is TGTGCCAGCAGCTCTCAGACTAGCGGGATTTACAATGAGCAGTTCTTC. It codes for CASSSQTSGIYNEQFF. The full variable domain, its missing parts supplied by reference TRBV7-3 and TRBJ2-1, is GAGVSQTPSNKVTEKGKYVELRCDPISGHTALYWYRQSLGQGPEFLIYFQGTGAADDSGLPNDRFFAVRPEGSVSTLKIQRTERGDSAVYLCASSSQTSGIYNEQFFGPGTRLTVL.